This TCR beta chain was documented in a study of T cells after yellow fever vaccination. This clonotype was detected a few times. A single record per CDR3 protein comes from TCRdb applying MiXCR to the 5' RACE reads. The table records roughly 170,000 distinct CDR3 sequences, around 9.7% of them present only once. Germline-derived CDR1 and CDR2 are LGHNA and YNFKEQ. The CDR3 runs to 15 residues. The V gene end was trimmed by 1 base and the J gene end by 2 bases; junction bases not matched to a gene: 4. This clonotype originated in a man younger than 35 who received the YFV17D yellow fever vaccine. The genes are TRBV4-2 and TRBJ2-7; 8 bases map to TRBD2. The specimen comprised CD8+ T cells sorted from PBMCs, sampled 45 days after the yellow fever booster vaccination. Here the CDR3 DNA reads TGTGCCAGCAGCCAAGGCGGGGGGACGACCTACGAGCAGTACTTC. This translates into CASSQGGGTTYEQYF.